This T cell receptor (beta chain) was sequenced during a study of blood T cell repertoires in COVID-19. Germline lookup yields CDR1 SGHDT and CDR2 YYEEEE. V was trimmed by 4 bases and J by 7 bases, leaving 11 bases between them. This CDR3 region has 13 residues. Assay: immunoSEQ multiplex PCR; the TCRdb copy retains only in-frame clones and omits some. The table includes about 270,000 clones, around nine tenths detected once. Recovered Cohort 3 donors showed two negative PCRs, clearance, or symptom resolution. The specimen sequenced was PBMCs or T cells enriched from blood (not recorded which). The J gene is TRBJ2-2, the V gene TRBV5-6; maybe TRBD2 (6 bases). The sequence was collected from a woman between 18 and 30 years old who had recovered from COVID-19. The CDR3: CASSMDYIGELFF. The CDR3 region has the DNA TGTGCCAGCAGCATGGACTATATCGGGGAGCTGTTTTTT.